The sequence of this T cell receptor (beta chain) was determined in a study of CD8+ T cells in alopecia areata. Points from the study as a whole: Whether baseline CD8+ expansion is linked to response remains uncertain, given a single nonresponder. Clonality exceeded that of normal scalp in lesional scalp, most notably in alopecia totalis/universalis.

This clone was counted only a few times. Antigen: not known. Extracted RNA was reverse transcribed, and the resulting cDNA served as sequencing template. Sequencing was performed with immunoSEQ multiplex PCR; in TCRdb, only in-frame clones are kept and a portion is missing. Among about 150,000 clones listed, 45% to 60% were seen once. Stated treatment: oral pan-JAK inhibitor, 5-10 mg twice daily. V gave up 1 base and J gave up 9 bases; unmatched junction bases: 6. CDR1 KGHSH and CDR2 LQKENI come from the germline V gene. The CDR3 has 14 residues. This receptor was identified in a human donor with alopecia areata. The rearrangement links TRBV18 to TRBJ1-2, with 9 bases lining up with TRBD1. The sample consisted of CD8+ T cells sorted from blood, taken at week 4, from a patient treated with tofacitinib. Here the CDR3 DNA reads TGTGCCAGCTCACCACGCAGGACAGGGGATTGCTACACCTTC. Amino acid sequence: CASSPRRTGDCYTF.